This T cell receptor (beta chain) was profiled in a study of cytomegalovirus exposure and HLA in healthy donors. A multiplex PCR was run with 60 Vbeta primers and 13 Jbeta primers. The method was immunoSEQ multiplex PCR; TCRdb's version includes in-frame clones alone and lacks a portion of them. Among 80,000 or so clones listed, roughly two thirds were seen once. Note on this clone: Its antigen is still unknown.

Notes on the study in general: Owing to their indistinguishability, certain V segments, notably TRBV6-2 and TRBV6-3, were excluded. The listing of approximately 160 TCR beta chains classed them as cytomegalovirus-associated. Presence/absence analyses took donor sequencing depth as roughly uniform.

The V gene's germline CDR1 is MNHEY and CDR2 SMNVEV (reference sequence). This CDR3 contains 13 residues. Trimming took 3 bases from V and 7 from J, leaving 12 bases between them. Nominally healthy donors were sampled, though unrecorded immune exposures were likely. This chain connects TRBV27 to TRBJ1-2, with D perhaps matching TRBD1 (6 bases). The sequence was obtained from a man in his fifties or sixties in good health and CMV-seropositive. Sequencing input: PBMCs. DNA for the CDR3: TGTGCCAGCAGTTTTAAGGGGGTAGCTGGCTACACCTTC. This sequence encodes CASSFKGVAGYTF.